This TCR beta chain was recovered during a study of control samples from healthy donors and cancer patients. The CDR3 sequence is 18 residues long. V gave up 3 bases and J gave up 4 bases, with 21 bases separating them. Germline assignment: CDR1 SGHVS and CDR2 FNYEAQ. Sequencing used immunoSEQ multiplex PCR; TCRdb keeps in-frame clones, though not all of them. The data hold approximately 100,000 clones, with more than 85% observed a single time. J is TRBJ1-4 and V is TRBV7-6, with TRBD1 as a possible D gene (5 bases). Sequencing was done on a sample of blood. The origin of this receptor is a man in his thirties or forties in good health. The CDR3 protein is CASSFRAPPLGDNEKLFF. In DNA, the CDR3 is TGTGCCAGCAGCTTCCGAGCCCCACCCCTAGGGGATAATGAAAAACTGTTTTTT.